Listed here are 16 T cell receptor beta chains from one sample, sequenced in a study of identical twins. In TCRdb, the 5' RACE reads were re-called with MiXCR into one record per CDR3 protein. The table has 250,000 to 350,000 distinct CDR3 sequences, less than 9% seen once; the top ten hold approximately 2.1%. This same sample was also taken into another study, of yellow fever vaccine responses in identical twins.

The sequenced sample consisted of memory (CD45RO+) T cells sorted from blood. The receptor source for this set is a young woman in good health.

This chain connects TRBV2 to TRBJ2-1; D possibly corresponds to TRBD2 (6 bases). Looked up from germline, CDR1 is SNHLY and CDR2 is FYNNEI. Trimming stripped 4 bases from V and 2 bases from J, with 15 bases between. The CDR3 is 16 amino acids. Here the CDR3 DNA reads TGTGCCAGCAGTGGGTCCCCGCTAGCGACCTACAATGAGCAGTTCTTC. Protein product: CASSGSPLATYNEQFF.

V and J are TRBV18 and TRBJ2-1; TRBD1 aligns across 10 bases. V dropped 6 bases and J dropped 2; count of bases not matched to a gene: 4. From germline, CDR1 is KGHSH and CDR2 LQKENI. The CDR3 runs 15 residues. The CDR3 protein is CASSAGTGAYNEQFF. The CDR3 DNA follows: TGTGCCAGCTCGGCCGGGACAGGGGCCTACAATGAGCAGTTCTTC.

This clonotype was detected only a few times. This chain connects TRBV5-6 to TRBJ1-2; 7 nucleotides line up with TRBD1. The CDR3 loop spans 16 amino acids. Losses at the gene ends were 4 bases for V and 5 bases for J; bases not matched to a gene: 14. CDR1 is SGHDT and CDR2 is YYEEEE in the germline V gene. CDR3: CASSLSGGTDPYGYTF. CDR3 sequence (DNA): TGTGCCAGCAGCCTGAGTGGGGGGACAGACCCGTATGGCTACACCTTC.

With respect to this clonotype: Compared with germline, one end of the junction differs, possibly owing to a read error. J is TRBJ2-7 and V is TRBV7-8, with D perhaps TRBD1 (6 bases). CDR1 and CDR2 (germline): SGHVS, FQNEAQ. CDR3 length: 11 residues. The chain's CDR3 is CASSDPGHQNF. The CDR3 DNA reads TGTGCCAGCAGCGACCCGGGACACCAGAACTTC.

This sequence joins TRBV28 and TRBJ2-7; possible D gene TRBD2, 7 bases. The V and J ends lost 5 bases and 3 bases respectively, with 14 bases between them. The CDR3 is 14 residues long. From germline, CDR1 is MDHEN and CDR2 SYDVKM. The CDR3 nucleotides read TGTGCCAGCAGTGTTGCGGGGGCCGTCTACGAGCAGTACGTC. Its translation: CASSVAGAVYEQYV.

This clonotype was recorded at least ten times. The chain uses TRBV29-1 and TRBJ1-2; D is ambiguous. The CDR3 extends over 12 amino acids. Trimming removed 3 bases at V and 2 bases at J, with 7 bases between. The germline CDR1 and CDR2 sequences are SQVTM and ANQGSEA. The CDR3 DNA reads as TGCAGCGTTGATGGTCCCAACTATGGCTACACCTTC. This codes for CSVDGPNYGYTF.

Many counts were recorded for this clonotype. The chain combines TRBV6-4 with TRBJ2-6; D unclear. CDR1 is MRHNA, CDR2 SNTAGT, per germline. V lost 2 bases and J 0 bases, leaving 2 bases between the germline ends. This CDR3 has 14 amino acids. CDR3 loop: CASSDGSGANVLTF. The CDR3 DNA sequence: TGTGCCAGCAGTGACGGCTCTGGGGCCAACGTCCTGACTTTC.

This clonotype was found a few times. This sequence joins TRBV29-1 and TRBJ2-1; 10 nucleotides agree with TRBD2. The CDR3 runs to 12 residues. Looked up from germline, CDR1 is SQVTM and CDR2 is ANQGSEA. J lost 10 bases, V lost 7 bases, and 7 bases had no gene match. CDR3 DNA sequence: TGCAGCGCCAAAGCGGGGGGGCTGGAGCAGTTCTTC. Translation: CSAKAGGLEQFF.

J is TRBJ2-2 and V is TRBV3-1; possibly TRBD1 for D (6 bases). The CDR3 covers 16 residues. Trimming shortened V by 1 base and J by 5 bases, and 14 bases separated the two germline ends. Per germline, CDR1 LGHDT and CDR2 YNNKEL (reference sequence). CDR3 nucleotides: TGTGCCAGCAGCCAAGCGTTACAGGGTAAAACCGGGGAGCTGTTTTTT. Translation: CASSQALQGKTGELFF.

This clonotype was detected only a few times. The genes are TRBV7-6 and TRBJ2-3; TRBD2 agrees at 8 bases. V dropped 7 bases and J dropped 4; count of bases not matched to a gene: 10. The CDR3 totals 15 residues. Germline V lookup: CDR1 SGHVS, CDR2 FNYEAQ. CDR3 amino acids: CASTPAGVPADTQYF. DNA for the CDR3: TGTGCCAGCACCCCAGCGGGAGTCCCCGCAGATACGCAGTATTTT. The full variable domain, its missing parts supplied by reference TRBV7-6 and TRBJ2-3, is GAGVSQSPRYKVTKRGQDVALRCDPISGHVSLYWYRQALGQGPEFLTYFNYEAQQDKSGLPNDRFSAERPEGSISTLTIQRTEQRDSAMYRCASTPAGVPADTQYFGPGTRLTVL.

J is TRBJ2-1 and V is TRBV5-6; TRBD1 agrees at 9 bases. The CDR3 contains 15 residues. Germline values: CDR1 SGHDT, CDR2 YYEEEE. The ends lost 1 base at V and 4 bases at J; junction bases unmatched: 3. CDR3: CASSLQQGAYNEQFF. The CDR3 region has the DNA TGTGCCAGCAGCTTGCAACAGGGGGCTTACAATGAGCAGTTCTTC.

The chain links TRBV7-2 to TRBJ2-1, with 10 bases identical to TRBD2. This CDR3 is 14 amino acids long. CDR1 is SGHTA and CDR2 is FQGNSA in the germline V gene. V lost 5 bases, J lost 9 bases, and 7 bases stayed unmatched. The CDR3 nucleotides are TGTGCCAGCAGCAAGGGACTAGCGCTAGGTGAGCAGTTCTTC. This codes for CASSKGLALGEQFF.

DNA of the CDR3: TGTGCCAGCAGCCCCCAGGTAGCGGGATTCAATGAGCAGTTCTTC. Its protein product is CASSPQVAGFNEQFF. The genes are TRBV6-1 and TRBJ2-1, with TRBD2 matching over 8 bases. Germline CDR1 is MNHNS and CDR2 is SASEGT. The ends lost 6 bases at V and 6 bases at J; junction bases unmatched: 10. The CDR3 extends over 15 amino acids.

The CDR3 region is CASSDKDRATDTQYF. Here the CDR3 DNA reads TGTGCCAGCAGTGATAAGGACAGGGCCACAGATACGCAGTATTTT. This chain connects TRBV6-4 to TRBJ2-3; 8 bases map to TRBD1. This CDR3 comprises 15 residues. The V segment lost 3 bases and the J segment 2 bases; nucleotides outside the gene matches: 4. Germline CDR1 MRHNA, CDR2 SNTAGT.

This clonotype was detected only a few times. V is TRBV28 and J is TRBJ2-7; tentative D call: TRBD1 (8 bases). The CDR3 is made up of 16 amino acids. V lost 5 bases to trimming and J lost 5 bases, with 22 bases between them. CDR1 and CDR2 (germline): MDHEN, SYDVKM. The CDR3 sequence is CASSLYTTGGRDEQYF. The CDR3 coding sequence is TGTGCCAGCAGTCTATATACTACAGGGGGGAGGGACGAGCAGTACTTC.

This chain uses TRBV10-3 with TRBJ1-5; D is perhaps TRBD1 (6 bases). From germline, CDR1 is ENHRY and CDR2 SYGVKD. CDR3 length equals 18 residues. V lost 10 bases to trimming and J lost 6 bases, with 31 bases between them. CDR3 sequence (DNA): TGTGCCACCGGCCCCAGGGGAACAGACCCCTCGATTGGTCAGCCCCAGCATTTT. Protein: CATGPRGTDPSIGQPQHF.